Presented here are 17 T cell receptor beta chains from one specimen sequenced in a study of cytomegalovirus exposure and HLA in healthy donors. The PCR ran on 60 Vbeta and 13 Jbeta primers. Sequencing used immunoSEQ multiplex PCR; TCRdb keeps in-frame clones, though not all of them. The repertoire has about 160,000 clones, approximately 81% of them found once; the top ten carry 1%. Material: PBMCs. The receptor set was obtained from a boy under 10 years old in good health and CMV-seronegative.

This clone is a singleton in its sample. The J gene is TRBJ2-3, the V gene TRBV27, with 14 nucleotides matching TRBD2. CDR3 size: 19 residues. Germline-derived CDR1 and CDR2 are MNHEY and SMNVEV (reference sequence). The junction had 11 bases not matched to a gene; V was cut back by 3 bases and J by 3 bases. The CDR3 DNA follows: TGTGCCAGCAGTTTCCAAGGGACTAGCGGGAGAAAGGGGACAGATACGCAGTATTTT. The encoded protein is CASSFQGTSGRKGTDTQYF.

The chain employs TRBV15 and TRBJ2-3; D may be TRBD2 (5 bases). The V gene lost 1 base and the J gene lost 1 base, with 12 bases spanning the gap. The germline V gene has CDR1 LNHNV and CDR2 YYDKDF (reference sequence). This CDR3 has 16 residues. The CDR3 sequence: CATSRGPAGGTDTQYF. The CDR3 nucleotides read TGTGCCACCAGCAGAGGTCCTGCCGGGGGCACAGATACGCAGTATTTT.

The chain recombines TRBV29-1 with TRBJ2-7; 7 nucleotides line up with TRBD1. The V segment lost 8 bases and the J segment 3 bases; nucleotides outside the gene matches: 19. The germline gives CDR1 SQVTM, CDR2 ANQGSEA. CDR3 length: 16 amino acids. The DNA for the CDR3 is TGCAGCTCAACACAGGGGCTCGGGGTTGGGTACTACGAGCAGTACTTC. Protein sequence: CSSTQGLGVGYYEQYF.

The V call is TRBV6-4, the J call TRBJ2-7; 12 bases are a match to TRBD1. CDR3 length equals 13 residues. Germline values: CDR1 MRHNA, CDR2 SNTAGT. CDR3 residues: CPGNGTGGDEQYV. CDR3 sequence (DNA): TGTCCGGGGAACGGGACAGGGGGCGACGAGCAGTACGTC.

V is TRBV25-1 and J is TRBJ2-1; TRBD2 aligns across 12 bases. Germline V gene lookup returns CDR1 MGHDK and CDR2 SYGVNS. CDR3 length: 17 residues. V lost 3 bases to trimming and J lost 3 bases; unmatched junction nucleotides: 6. This chain's CDR3 is CASSDPGLAGLYNEQFF. CDR3 DNA: TGTGCCAGCAGTGACCCGGGACTAGCGGGCCTCTACAATGAGCAGTTCTTC.

The chain joins TRBV19 to TRBJ2-1; 8 bases agree with TRBD1. After removal of 8 bases from V and 9 bases from J, the junction contained 9 bases not matched to a gene. Per germline, CDR1 LNHDA and CDR2 SQIVND (reference sequence). The CDR3 length is 13 residues. The CDR3 DNA reads TGTGCCAGTTCAGGGACAGGAGTAGCTGAGCAGTTCTTC. It specifies CASSGTGVAEQFF.

Comments on this clone: Germline is not matched at one junction end, which may reflect a read error. The sample contains more than one DNA sequence encoding this CDR3. V is TRBV4-2 and J is TRBJ2-6; tentatively, D is TRBD1 (6 bases). Germline CDR1 is LGHNA and CDR2 is YNFKEQ. The CDR3 is 19 residues long. The CDR3: CASSHRQVFSISGANVLTF. The DNA of the CDR3 is TGTGCCAGCAGCCACCGACAGGTCTTTTCCATCTCTGGGGCCAACGTCCTGACTTTT.

The chain couples TRBV18 to TRBJ1-5, with unresolved D. The CDR3 has 15 amino acids. Trimming shortened V by 6 bases and J by 1 base, and 13 bases separated the two germline ends. Germline-derived CDR1 and CDR2 are KGHSH and LQKENI. CDR3 sequence (DNA): TGTGCCAGCTCTAGGGAGCCTGCGAGCAATCAGCCCCAGCATTTT. It translates to CASSREPASNQPQHF.

The chain joins TRBV18 to TRBJ1-2; the D is unclear. CDR1 and CDR2 from the germline V gene are KGHSH and LQKENI. This CDR3 comprises 15 residues. The V gene lost 3 bases and the J gene lost 6 bases, with 17 bases spanning the gap. CDR3 sequence (DNA): TGTGCCAGCTCACCCCCTGAGGGAATACTGAATGGCTACACCTTC. Amino acids: CASSPPEGILNGYTF.

The CDR3 reads CASSEGTGSAYEQYV. For the CDR3, the DNA is TGTGCCAGCAGCGAGGGGACAGGGTCAGCCTACGAGCAGTACGTC. The chain carries TRBV7-8 and TRBJ2-7; 9 nucleotides line up with TRBD1. The germline CDR1 and CDR2 sequences are SGHVS and FQNEAQ. Losses at the gene ends were 5 bases for V and 2 bases for J; bases not matched to a gene: 7. The CDR3 totals 15 residues.

This chain links TRBV6-5 with TRBJ1-2; 8 bases agree with TRBD1. This CDR3 comprises 14 residues. CDR1 and CDR2 from the germline V gene are MNHEY and SVGAGI. The V gene end was trimmed by 6 bases and the J gene end by 4 bases; junction bases not matched to a gene: 7. CDR3 region: CASRNAGGGYGYTF. The CDR3 DNA sequence: TGTGCCAGCAGAAACGCAGGGGGCGGCTATGGCTACACCTTC.

The chain has TRBV9 and TRBJ1-5; D is undetermined. CDR1 is SGDLS and CDR2 is YYNGEE in the germline V gene. The CDR3 consists of 14 residues. V lost 3 bases, J lost 4 bases, and 11 bases lay in between. The CDR3 sequence: CASSAEGVNQPQHF. DNA for the CDR3: TGTGCCAGCAGCGCCGAGGGAGTTAATCAGCCCCAGCATTTT.

The J gene is TRBJ1-1, the V gene TRBV29-1, with D possibly matching TRBD1 (5 bases). Trimming pared 7 bases from V and 5 bases from J, leaving 14 bases between. This CDR3 is built from 12 residues. Germline V CDR1 and CDR2: SQVTM, ANQGSEA. The CDR3 is CSGRWGETEAFF. CDR3 coding DNA: TGCAGCGGCAGATGGGGGGAAACTGAAGCTTTCTTT.

The rearrangement links TRBV28 to TRBJ2-5, with D possibly matching TRBD2 (5 bases). The ends were cut back, 5 bases at V and 5 bases at J, with 12 bases in the middle. The CDR3 has 13 amino acids. Germline V gives CDR1 MDHEN, CDR2 SYDVKM. CDR3 amino acids: CASSRGLRETQYF. CDR3 DNA sequence: TGTGCCAGCAGTCGCGGGCTGAGGGAGACCCAGTACTTC.

The rearrangement uses TRBV30 and TRBJ1-1, with 9 nucleotides matching TRBD1. J gave up 3 bases and V 3 bases, and 8 bases lay outside the gene matches. This CDR3 is 15 amino acids long. Germline assignment: CDR1 GTSNPN and CDR2 SVGIG (reference sequence). CDR3 in amino acids: CAWSLPTGGYTEAFF. CDR3 DNA sequence: TGTGCCTGGAGCTTACCGACAGGGGGATACACTGAAGCTTTCTTT.

This chain connects TRBV5-4 to TRBJ2-7, with TRBD1 matching over 12 bases. Trimming removed 0 bases from V and 6 bases from J; junction bases left unmatched: 7. This CDR3 comprises 16 residues. Germline-derived CDR1 and CDR2 are SGHNT and YYREEE (reference sequence). The CDR3: CASSLDWDRGPPEQYF. DNA for the CDR3: TGTGCCAGCAGCTTGGATTGGGACAGGGGGCCCCCCGAGCAGTACTTC.

The rearrangement joins TRBV27 to TRBJ2-3; D might be TRBD1 (6 bases). Germline loops: CDR1 MNHEY, CDR2 SMNVEV (reference sequence). The CDR3 extends over 16 amino acids. Trimming stripped 2 bases from V and 3 bases from J, with 15 bases between. The CDR3 region has the DNA TGTGCCAGCAGTTTAAACCCCACAGGGCGGACAGATACGCAGTATTTT. Protein sequence: CASSLNPTGRTDTQYF.